This T cell receptor (beta chain) stems from a study of long-term antiretroviral therapy in people with HIV. Overall study results and limits: HIV repertoires spanned narrower CDR3 length ranges than controls. Blood was collected between the mid-2000s and the late 2010s, possibly under older ART regimens.

CDR1 and CDR2 from the germline V gene are MNHEY and SMNVEV (reference sequence). The CDR3 length is 17 residues. V was pared by 6 bases and J by 5 bases, with 11 bases of the junction left unmatched. Run at survey level, the immunoSEQ assay was version v3.0. The repertoire was sequenced with immunoSEQ multiplex PCR; TCRdb's copy has only in-frame clones and lacks some. The sample records tens of thousands of clones, roughly 80% being singletons. About this clone itself: Its antigen is as yet unknown.

This clonotype was obtained from a man between 18 and 35 years old with HIV. The material was unsorted PBMCs, obtained 0.8 years before starting antiretroviral therapy. The chain recombines TRBV27 with TRBJ2-1; TRBD2 matches at 12 bases. CDR3 DNA sequence: TGTGCCAGCAGCTTCGATGGACTAGCGGGGACAAACAATGAGCAGTTCTTC. This codes for CASSFDGLAGTNNEQFF.